This T cell receptor beta chain stems from a study of blood T cell repertoires in COVID-19. On the study more broadly: Sources were T cells, B-cell-depleted T cells, or PBMCs; the material itself was cDNA or gDNA.

Cohorts were determined from participant-reported clinical history. Sequenced by immunoSEQ multiplex PCR; TCRdb stores in-frame clones only, minus some. The data show about 260,000 clones, 88% seen once. This CDR3 comprises 13 residues. V gave up 5 bases and J gave up 12 bases, with 17 bases separating them. Germline V gene sequence: CDR1 SGHVS, CDR2 FQNEAQ. The sequence was collected from a woman in her thirties or forties with acute COVID-19. The chain joins TRBV7-8 to TRBJ2-1; perhaps TRBD1 as D (6 bases). The sequenced sample consisted of PBMCs or T cells enriched from blood (not recorded which). The CDR3 spells CASSPNRDLWQFF. The CDR3, as DNA: TGTGCCAGCAGCCCAAACAGGGATCTCTGGCAGTTCTTC.